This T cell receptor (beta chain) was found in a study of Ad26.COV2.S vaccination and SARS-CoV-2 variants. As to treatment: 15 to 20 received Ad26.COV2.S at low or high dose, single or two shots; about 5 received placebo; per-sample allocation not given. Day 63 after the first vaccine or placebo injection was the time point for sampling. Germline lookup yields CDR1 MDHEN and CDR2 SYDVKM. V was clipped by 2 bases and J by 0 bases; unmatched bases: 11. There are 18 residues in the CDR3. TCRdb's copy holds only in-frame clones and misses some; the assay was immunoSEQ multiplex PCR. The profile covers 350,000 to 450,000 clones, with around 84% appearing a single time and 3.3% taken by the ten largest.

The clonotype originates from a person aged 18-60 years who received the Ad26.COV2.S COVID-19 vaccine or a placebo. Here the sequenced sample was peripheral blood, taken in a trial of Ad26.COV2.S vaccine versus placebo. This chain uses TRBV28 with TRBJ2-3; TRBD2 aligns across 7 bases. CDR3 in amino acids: CASSLMGAGSASTDTQYF. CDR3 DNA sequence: TGTGCCAGCAGTTTAATGGGAGCGGGGTCCGCTAGCACAGATACGCAGTATTTT.